The rows below give T cell receptor beta chains drawn from one sample of a study of OX40 agonist ivuxolimab in advanced cancers. TCRdb keeps only in-frame clones here, not all; method: immunoSEQ multiplex PCR. The sample includes about 41,000 clones, 80% of them seen just once. Material: CD4+ or CD8+ T cells sorted from blood, obtained in a trial of the OX40 agonist ivuxolimab. Receptor source: an adult with an advanced solid tumor such as melanoma, head and neck, liver or kidney cancer. The CDR3 runs from the conserved cysteine through the conserved F or W. A D gene is named only where the DNA matches it firmly. Clone sizes are given selectively: once, few, many, or a class where the clone is expanded.

d_gene,abundance,v_gene,j_gene,CDR3aa,CDR3nt
-,once,TRBV7-8,TRBJ2-7,CASSLAEESSYEQYF,TGTGCCAGCAGCTTAGCCGAGGAGAGCTCCTACGAGCAGTACTTC
-,-,TRBV19,TRBJ1-2,CASNPGRGNYGYTF,TGTGCCAGTAACCCCGGACGGGGGAACTATGGCTACACCTTC
-,-,TRBV7-9,TRBJ2-7,CASSRDTISYEQYF,TGTGCCAGCAGCCGTGACACGATCTCCTACGAGCAGTACTTC
-,-,TRBV7-2,TRBJ2-7,CASSSLMGYDEQYF,TGTGCCAGCAGCTCCCTGATGGGTTATGACGAGCAGTACTTC
TRBD2,-,TRBV4-1,TRBJ2-1,CASSQERGSSYNEQFF,TGCGCCAGCAGCCAAGAGCGGGGGAGCTCCTACAATGAGCAGTTCTTC
TRBD1,once,TRBV7-9,TRBJ1-2,CASSLGTGLAYGYTF,TGTGCCAGCAGCTTAGGGACAGGGCTTGCCTATGGCTACACCTTC
TRBD1,once,TRBV4-1,TRBJ1-1,CASSQAGGGGENTEAFF,TGCGCCAGCAGCCAAGCAGGGGGCGGCGGTGAGAACACTGAAGCTTTCTTT
-,once,TRBV21-1,TRBJ2-4,CASSLRTGPLAKNIQYF,TGTGCCAGCAGCTTAAGGACAGGGCCCCTTGCCAAAAACATTCAGTACTTC
-,-,TRBV10-1,TRBJ2-1,CASSGHVGEGSYNEQFF,TGCGCCAGCAGTGGGCACGTCGGGGAAGGATCCTACAATGAGCAGTTCTTC
-,-,TRBV7-2,TRBJ1-5,CASSFPDSYQPQHF,TGTGCCAGCAGCTTCCCAGACAGTTATCAGCCCCAGCATTTT
-,-,TRBV2,TRBJ1-2,CASRADSTGYGYTF,TGTGCCAGCAGGGCGGACTCAACAGGCTATGGCTACACCTTC
-,-,TRBV10-3,TRBJ2-1,CAIKTPPARGLASGSSSNEQFF,TGTGCCATTAAAACCCCACCAGCTAGGGGGCTGGCTAGCGGATCCAGTTCGAATGAGCAGTTCTTC
-,-,TRBV28,TRBJ2-7,CASSPSLGSYEQYF,TGTGCCAGCAGCCCTAGTCTGGGCTCCTACGAGCAGTACTTC
-,-,TRBV7-6,TRBJ2-6,CASSLGSRGANVLTF,TGTGCCAGCAGCTTAGGGTCTCGTGGGGCCAACGTCCTGACTTTC
-,-,TRBV7-6,TRBJ1-2,CASSKGRVRDTDYGYTF,TGTGCCAGCAGCAAAGGTAGGGTGAGGGACACAGACTATGGCTACACCTTC
-,once,TRBV5-6,TRBJ1-1,CASSYTGRDTEAFF,TGTGCCAGCTCCTACACGGGTCGGGACACTGAAGCTTTCTTT
-,-,TRBV21-1,TRBJ1-5,CASSKRHGQLNQPQHF,TGTGCCAGCAGCAAACGCCACGGACAGCTGAATCAGCCCCAGCATTTT
-,-,TRBV29-1,TRBJ2-3,CSVAAEADTQYF,TGCAGCGTTGCGGCAGAGGCAGATACGCAGTATTTT
TRBD1,-,TRBV7-6,TRBJ2-2,CASSAGTGAYTGELFF,TGTGCCAGCAGCGCGGGGACAGGGGCATACACCGGGGAGCTGTTTTTT
-,-,TRBV18,TRBJ1-5,CASSRGQLDSNQPQHF,TGTGCCAGCTCCCGAGGACAGCTAGATAGCAATCAGCCCCAGCATTTT
TRBD1,-,TRBV6-6,TRBJ2-7,CASSYRGPYEQYF,TGTGCCAGCAGTTACAGGGGGCCCTACGAGCAGTACTTC
-,-,TRBV4-1,TRBJ2-5,CASSQGHSQRRTQYF,TGCGCCAGCAGCCAAGGGCACTCCCAGAGGCGGACCCAGTACTTC
TRBD2,-,TRBV7-2,TRBJ2-1,CASSPRGASGIGSNEQFF,TGTGCCAGCAGCCCAAGAGGGGCTAGCGGGATCGGGTCCAATGAGCAGTTCTTC
-,-,TRBV6-1,TRBJ2-7,CASTLGQTYEQYF,TGTGCCAGCACCTTGGGCCAGACCTACGAGCAGTACTTC
-,-,TRBV10-2,TRBJ2-7,CASSVKVPGEQYF,TGCGCCAGCAGTGTGAAAGTACCGGGGGAGCAGTACTTC
-,-,TRBV4-3,TRBJ2-1,CASSQLGSTAYNEQFF,TGCGCCAGCAGCCAATTGGGGTCAACGGCCTACAATGAGCAGTTCTTC
-,-,TRBV7-2,TRBJ1-3,CASSLLGTSYSGNTIYF,TGTGCCAGCAGCTTACTTGGGACATCATACTCTGGAAACACCATATATTTT
TRBD1,-,TRBV28,TRBJ1-1,CASSFIPGTGVITSEAFF,TGTGCCAGCAGTTTTATCCCCGGGACAGGGGTAATTACTTCTGAAGCTTTCTTT
-,-,TRBV6-5,TRBJ2-6,CASRTGSGANVLTF,TGTGCCAGCAGGACCGGTTCTGGGGCCAACGTCCTGACTTTC
-,-,TRBV5-4,TRBJ1-6,CASSLAGGKNSPLHF,TGTGCCAGCAGCTTGGCCGGGGGCAAAAATTCACCCCTCCACTTT
TRBD2,-,TRBV7-6,TRBJ2-5,CASSLGAGGGASETQYF,TGTGCCAGCAGCTTGGGGGCCGGCGGGGGGGCCTCTGAGACCCAGTACTTC
TRBD2,-,TRBV7-7,TRBJ2-1,CASSTSGRAENGQFF,TGTGCTAGCAGCACTAGCGGGAGGGCCGAAAATGGGCAGTTCTTC
-,-,TRBV5-4,TRBJ1-6,CASSLAGNSPLHF,TGTGCCAGCAGCCTTGCCGGGAATTCACCCCTCCACTTT
-,-,TRBV7-2,TRBJ1-2,CASSLAPGSTNYGYTF,TGTGCCAGCAGCTTAGCGCCGGGCAGCACCAACTATGGCTACACCTTC
-,-,TRBV28,TRBJ1-3,CASGATGNTIYF,TGTGCCAGCGGGGCAACTGGAAACACCATATATTTT
TRBD2,-,TRBV27,TRBJ2-2,CASMKREGPGVGELFF,TGTGCCAGCATGAAGCGGGAGGGCCCCGGGGTCGGGGAGCTGTTTTTT
-,-,TRBV7-3,TRBJ1-1,CASSLGAARATNTEAFF,TGTGCCAGCAGCTTAGGGGCGGCGAGGGCGACTAACACTGAAGCTTTCTTT
-,-,TRBV21-1,TRBJ1-5,CASSKGVNGEGNQPQHF,TGTGCCAGCAGCAAAGGGGTAAACGGGGAGGGCAATCAGCCCCAGCATTTT
-,-,TRBV25-1,TRBJ2-3,CASSRGRGGLGDTQYF,TGTGCCAGCAGTCGGGGTAGGGGGGGGCTGGGAGATACGCAGTATTTT
-,few,TRBV7-2,TRBJ1-5,CASNGGWDQPQHF,TGTGCCAGCAACGGAGGGTGGGATCAGCCCCAGCATTTT
-,-,TRBV7-3,TRBJ2-5,CASSSGGSETQYF,TGTGCCAGCAGCTCTGGCGGGTCCGAGACCCAGTACTTC